The TCR beta chain described here comes from a study of blood T cell repertoires in COVID-19. Overall study context: PBMCs, B-cell-depleted T cells, or T cells provided the cDNA or gDNA that made up the material.

V lost 5 bases, J lost 4 bases, and 6 bases stayed unmatched. Germline CDR1 and CDR2: SGHTA and FQGNSA. The CDR3 totals 14 residues. Profiled with immunoSEQ multiplex PCR; TCRdb holds only in-frame clones, not every one. The sample gives 250,000 or so clones, more than 70% of which show up once; approximately 2.5% is in the top ten. What was sequenced was PBMCs or T cells enriched from blood (not recorded which). This clonotype originated in a woman aged 40 to 55 with acute COVID-19. The rearrangement uses TRBV7-2 and TRBJ2-7; 9 nucleotides line up with TRBD1. The CDR3 coding sequence is TGTGCCAGCAGCCCAGGGGGACAGGGTTACGAGCAGTACTTC. As protein: CASSPGGQGYEQYF.